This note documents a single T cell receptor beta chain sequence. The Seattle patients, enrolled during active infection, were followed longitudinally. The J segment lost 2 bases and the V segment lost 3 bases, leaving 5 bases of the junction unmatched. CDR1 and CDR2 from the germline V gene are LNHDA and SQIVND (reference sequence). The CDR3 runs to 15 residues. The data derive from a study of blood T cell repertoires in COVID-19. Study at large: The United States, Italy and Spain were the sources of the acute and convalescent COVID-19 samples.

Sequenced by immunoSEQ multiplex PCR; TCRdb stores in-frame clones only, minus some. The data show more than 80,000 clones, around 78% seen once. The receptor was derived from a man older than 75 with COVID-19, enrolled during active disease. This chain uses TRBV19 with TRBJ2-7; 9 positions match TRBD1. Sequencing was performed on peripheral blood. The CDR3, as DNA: TGTGCCAGTAGTATGCCGGGACAGGGCCCCTACGAGCAGTACTTC. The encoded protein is CASSMPGQGPYEQYF.